This is a list of T cell receptor beta chains from one sample in a study of blood T cells in healthy people across ages. Using its own MiXCR run on the 5' RACE reads, TCRdb lists one record per CDR3 protein. The table lists 1.5 million or so distinct CDR3 sequences, roughly 45% of them singletons. Sequences were obtained from blood. The receptors derive from a woman between 18 and 30 years old in good health. CDR3s include the opening cysteine and the closing phenylalanine or tryptophan. D genes are given only for firm matches. Size is omitted from some rows. Given values are once, few, many or a class for expanded clones.

j_call: TRBJ1-4
v_call: TRBV5-1
clone_size: few
d_call: -
cdr3_nt: TGCGCCAGCAGCTTGGCAGGAAGTGATGAAAAACTGTTTTTT
cdr3_aa: CASSLAGSDEKLFF

j_call: TRBJ2-7
v_call: TRBV7-3
clone_size: few
d_call: -
cdr3_nt: TGTGCCAGCAGCTTAACTGGGGGAACTTTAGGCACCTACGAGCAGTACTTC
cdr3_aa: CASSLTGGTLGTYEQYF

j_call: TRBJ1-2
v_call: TRBV6-6
clone_size: -
d_call: TRBD1
cdr3_nt: TGTGCCAGCAGGATAGGTGGGGACAGTAACTATGGCTACACCTTC
cdr3_aa: CASRIGGDSNYGYTF

j_call: TRBJ2-1
v_call: TRBV2
clone_size: -
d_call: TRBD2
cdr3_nt: TGTGCCAGCATCACGGGAGGGCCGTGGAATGAGCAGTTCTTC
cdr3_aa: CASITGGPWNEQFF

j_call: TRBJ2-7
v_call: TRBV10-3
clone_size: few
d_call: -
cdr3_nt: TGTGCCATCAGTGAGTCGGCTCTGTACTACGAGCAGTACTTC
cdr3_aa: CAISESALYYEQYF

j_call: TRBJ2-3
v_call: TRBV7-3
clone_size: -
d_call: -
cdr3_nt: TGTGCCAGCAGCCCCTACGGGGGTACCACAGATACGCAGTATTTT
cdr3_aa: CASSPYGGTTDTQYF

j_call: TRBJ2-7
v_call: TRBV5-5
clone_size: -
d_call: TRBD2
cdr3_nt: TGTGCCAGCAGCCCTCGGGTAGCGGGAGACTCCTACAATGAGCAGTACTTC
cdr3_aa: CASSPRVAGDSYNEQYF

j_call: TRBJ1-2
v_call: TRBV12-3/TRBV12-4
clone_size: few
d_call: -
cdr3_nt: TGTGCCAGCAGTGTAAGCCAGGGTCGCTATGGCTACACCTTC
cdr3_aa: CASSVSQGRYGYTF

j_call: TRBJ1-2
v_call: TRBV28
clone_size: few
d_call: -
cdr3_nt: TGTGCCAGCAATCCGGGAGGGTGTGGCTACACCTTC
cdr3_aa: CASNPGGCGYTF

j_call: TRBJ2-7
v_call: TRBV20-1
clone_size: few
d_call: -
cdr3_nt: TGCAGTGCCAGAGGCCCAACTGTTACCTACGAGCAGTACTTC
cdr3_aa: CSARGPTVTYEQYF

j_call: TRBJ2-3
v_call: TRBV6-1
clone_size: -
d_call: -
cdr3_nt: TGTGCCAGCAGGGAAGCGCTGGCAGGAGATACGCAGTATTTT
cdr3_aa: CASREALAGDTQYF

j_call: TRBJ2-1
v_call: TRBV11-2
clone_size: -
d_call: -
cdr3_nt: TGTGCCAGCAGCTACTCCTGGCCCCCAACCTACAATGAGCAGTTCTTC
cdr3_aa: CASSYSWPPTYNEQFF

j_call: TRBJ2-4
v_call: TRBV20-1
clone_size: -
d_call: -
cdr3_nt: TGCAGTGCTCGTGAGGGGCAGCAAGCCAAAAACATTCAGTACTTC
cdr3_aa: CSAREGQQAKNIQYF

j_call: TRBJ2-2
v_call: TRBV6-5
clone_size: few
d_call: -
cdr3_nt: TGTGCCAGTGGGGGGAACGGGGAGCTGTTTTTT
cdr3_aa: CASGGNGELFF

j_call: TRBJ2-3
v_call: TRBV13
clone_size: many
d_call: -
cdr3_nt: TGTGCCAGCAGCTTAGAGGAATACAATACGCAGTATTTT
cdr3_aa: CASSLEEYNTQYF

j_call: TRBJ2-7
v_call: TRBV20-1
clone_size: -
d_call: -
cdr3_nt: TGCAGTGCTTTTAGTCTAGACTCCTACGAGCAGTACTTC
cdr3_aa: CSAFSLDSYEQYF

j_call: TRBJ2-7
v_call: TRBV6-5
clone_size: -
d_call: TRBD1
cdr3_nt: TGTGCCAGCAGTTACTCGTGGACAGGCTCCTACAACGAGCAGTACTTC
cdr3_aa: CASSYSWTGSYNEQYF

j_call: TRBJ1-5
v_call: TRBV4-1
clone_size: many
d_call: -
cdr3_nt: TGTGCCAGCAGCCAGGACAATCAGCCCCAGCATTTT
cdr3_aa: CASSQDNQPQHF

j_call: TRBJ2-7
v_call: TRBV20-1
clone_size: -
d_call: TRBD2
cdr3_nt: TGCAGTGCTAGATCACCTGAGACTAGCGGACCTCAGGAAGGCTACGAGCAGTACTTC
cdr3_aa: CSARSPETSGPQEGYEQYF

j_call: TRBJ2-1
v_call: TRBV7-9
clone_size: few
d_call: TRBD2
cdr3_nt: TGTGCCAGCAGCCCAGCCCAACTAGCGGTCGACAATGAGCAGTTCTTC
cdr3_aa: CASSPAQLAVDNEQFF

j_call: TRBJ2-4
v_call: TRBV6-5
clone_size: -
d_call: TRBD1
cdr3_nt: TGTGCCAGCAGTTACCGGGACAGGGGTCCGTCCCGCATTAAGTACTTC
cdr3_aa: CASSYRDRGPSRIKYF

j_call: TRBJ2-5
v_call: TRBV4-1
clone_size: few
d_call: -
cdr3_nt: TGCGCCAGCAGTCATGGTAGGGGATTCCAAGAGACCCAGTACTTC
cdr3_aa: CASSHGRGFQETQYF

j_call: TRBJ1-4
v_call: TRBV5-1
clone_size: -
d_call: -
cdr3_nt: TGCGCCAGCAGCTTAATTACCGGGACATTTAATGAAAAACTGTTTTTT
cdr3_aa: CASSLITGTFNEKLFF

j_call: TRBJ2-1
v_call: TRBV7-9
clone_size: -
d_call: -
cdr3_nt: TGTGCCAGCAGCTCACTCCCGGTCTCAGGGGAAGCGGGAAATGAGCAGTTCTTC
cdr3_aa: CASSSLPVSGEAGNEQFF

j_call: TRBJ2-3
v_call: TRBV4-1
clone_size: few
d_call: -
cdr3_nt: TGCGCCAGCAGCCAAAGGTCAGGGGCCCTCACAGATACGCAGTATTTT
cdr3_aa: CASSQRSGALTDTQYF

j_call: TRBJ2-1
v_call: TRBV6-5
clone_size: -
d_call: TRBD2
cdr3_nt: TGTGCCAGCCGCGATAGCGGGGGACCCAACAATGAGCAGTTCTTC
cdr3_aa: CASRDSGGPNNEQFF

j_call: TRBJ1-4
v_call: TRBV4-1
clone_size: -
d_call: -
cdr3_nt: TGCGCCAGCAGCCAAGAAGGGGATAATGAAAAACTGTTTTTT
cdr3_aa: CASSQEGDNEKLFF

j_call: TRBJ1-2
v_call: TRBV27
clone_size: few
d_call: TRBD1
cdr3_nt: TGTGCCAGCAGGTACCTCGGACAGGGTGTTGGTGGCTACACCTTC
cdr3_aa: CASRYLGQGVGGYTF

j_call: TRBJ2-5
v_call: TRBV15
clone_size: few
d_call: -
cdr3_nt: TGTGCCACCAGCAGAGATGCGGGGGCCATCGGGACCCAGTACTTC
cdr3_aa: CATSRDAGAIGTQYF

j_call: TRBJ1-4
v_call: TRBV4-1
clone_size: -
d_call: -
cdr3_nt: TGCGCCAGCAACCAATTCGGACAGAATAATGAAAAACTGTTTTTT
cdr3_aa: CASNQFGQNNEKLFF

j_call: TRBJ2-7
v_call: TRBV28
clone_size: few
d_call: -
cdr3_nt: TGTGCCAGCATTGGCAGGGCCTACGAGCAGTACTTC
cdr3_aa: CASIGRAYEQYF

j_call: TRBJ2-1
v_call: TRBV7-9
clone_size: -
d_call: -
cdr3_nt: TGTGCCAGCAGCTTAGGTACGGGGTCGGGTGAGCAGTTCTTC
cdr3_aa: CASSLGTGSGEQFF

j_call: TRBJ2-7
v_call: TRBV27
clone_size: few
d_call: TRBD2
cdr3_nt: TGTGCCAGCAGTCCCCGGTGGGGGGGAGTTAACGAGCAGTACTTC
cdr3_aa: CASSPRWGGVNEQYF

j_call: TRBJ2-5
v_call: TRBV18
clone_size: few
d_call: -
cdr3_nt: TGTGCCAGCTCACCCGGGACAATGATGACCCAGTACTTC
cdr3_aa: CASSPGTMMTQYF

j_call: TRBJ2-3
v_call: TRBV27
clone_size: -
d_call: TRBD2
cdr3_nt: TGTGCCAGCAGTTTATCGGTTGGCGGGGGGGCCGGCACAGATACGCAGTATTTT
cdr3_aa: CASSLSVGGGAGTDTQYF

j_call: TRBJ1-6
v_call: TRBV2
clone_size: once
d_call: -
cdr3_nt: TGTGCCAGCAGTGAAGCGGCAGGGAGTTCACCCCTCCACTTT
cdr3_aa: CASSEAAGSSPLHF

j_call: TRBJ1-1
v_call: TRBV20-1
clone_size: -
d_call: -
cdr3_nt: TGCAGTGCTAGGCCGGGTTCTATGAACACTGAAGCTTTCTTT
cdr3_aa: CSARPGSMNTEAFF

j_call: TRBJ1-1
v_call: TRBV18
clone_size: few
d_call: -
cdr3_nt: TGTGCCAGCTCGATACAAATGAACACTGAAGCTTTCTTT
cdr3_aa: CASSIQMNTEAFF

j_call: TRBJ2-3
v_call: TRBV1
clone_size: -
d_call: -
cdr3_nt: TGCACCAGCATCCCGCAACCATACGCTAGCACAGATACGCAGTATTTT
cdr3_aa: CTSIPQPYASTDTQYF

j_call: TRBJ2-7
v_call: TRBV2
clone_size: -
d_call: -
cdr3_nt: TGTGCCAGCAGCGCACAGTCACCCGAGCAGTACTTC
cdr3_aa: CASSAQSPEQYF

j_call: TRBJ1-4
v_call: TRBV7-2
clone_size: -
d_call: -
cdr3_nt: TGTGCCAGCAGCTTAGTAGCCGCAACTAATGAAAAACTGTTTTTT
cdr3_aa: CASSLVAATNEKLFF

j_call: TRBJ2-3
v_call: TRBV20-1
clone_size: few
d_call: -
cdr3_nt: TGCAGTGCCCCCCCTAGCAACACAGATACGCAGTATTTT
cdr3_aa: CSAPPSNTDTQYF

j_call: TRBJ2-4
v_call: TRBV14
clone_size: few
d_call: -
cdr3_nt: TGTGCCAGCAGTCCCGGGTCAGGGTTGAAGCAGTACTTC
cdr3_aa: CASSPGSGLKQYF

j_call: TRBJ2-4
v_call: TRBV12-3/TRBV12-4
clone_size: -
d_call: -
cdr3_nt: TGTGCCAGCAGCCATCCGGGACATGAGGGCATTCAGTACTTC
cdr3_aa: CASSHPGHEGIQYF

j_call: TRBJ2-7
v_call: TRBV10-3
clone_size: -
d_call: TRBD1
cdr3_nt: TGTGCCATCAGTACCACAGGGGGTTTCTCCTACGAGCAGTACTTC
cdr3_aa: CAISTTGGFSYEQYF

j_call: TRBJ2-7
v_call: TRBV6-5
clone_size: few
d_call: -
cdr3_nt: TGTGCCAGCAGTTTCGGGGTAACAGGGTACGAGCAGTACTTC
cdr3_aa: CASSFGVTGYEQYF

j_call: TRBJ2-7
v_call: TRBV6-5
clone_size: -
d_call: TRBD2
cdr3_nt: TGTGCCAGCAGACTAGCTACTAGCGGGAGCTCCTACGAGCAGTACTTC
cdr3_aa: CASRLATSGSSYEQYF

j_call: TRBJ2-7
v_call: TRBV28
clone_size: few
d_call: -
cdr3_nt: TGTGCCAGCAGTTGGGACCGACCTCCTCACGAGCAGTACTTC
cdr3_aa: CASSWDRPPHEQYF

j_call: TRBJ1-1
v_call: TRBV12-3/TRBV12-4
clone_size: few
d_call: TRBD1
cdr3_nt: TGTGCCAGCAGTTTAGACCTGCGGAGATACCAGGGGGCGACTGAAGCTTTCTTT
cdr3_aa: CASSLDLRRYQGATEAFF

j_call: TRBJ2-7
v_call: TRBV29-1
clone_size: -
d_call: TRBD1
cdr3_nt: TGCAGCGTTGGAGGGGACAGGGGAGGAGGCGAGCAGTACTTC
cdr3_aa: CSVGGDRGGGEQYF

j_call: TRBJ2-7
v_call: TRBV2
clone_size: many
d_call: -
cdr3_nt: TGTGCCAGCAGTGGGCGGTCCTCCTACGAGCAGTACTTC
cdr3_aa: CASSGRSSYEQYF

j_call: TRBJ2-7
v_call: TRBV4-1
clone_size: many
d_call: TRBD1
cdr3_nt: TGCGCCAGCAGCAAGGACAGGGCAGGTCACGAGCAGTACTTC
cdr3_aa: CASSKDRAGHEQYF

j_call: TRBJ2-7
v_call: TRBV2
clone_size: -
d_call: TRBD2
cdr3_nt: TGTGCCAGCAGTGCAACGCGGGGGGATTCCTACGAGCAGTACTTC
cdr3_aa: CASSATRGDSYEQYF

j_call: TRBJ1-2
v_call: TRBV29-1
clone_size: -
d_call: -
cdr3_nt: TGCAGCGTTGAAGAGAAGGCCGGGAGCTATGGCTACACCTTC
cdr3_aa: CSVEEKAGSYGYTF

j_call: TRBJ1-1
v_call: TRBV3-1
clone_size: -
d_call: TRBD1
cdr3_nt: TGTGCCAGCAGAACAGGGGGGGCGAACACTGAAGCTTTCTTT
cdr3_aa: CASRTGGANTEAFF

j_call: TRBJ2-5
v_call: TRBV29-1
clone_size: many
d_call: -
cdr3_nt: TGCAGCGTCCGGACAGCACAAGAGACCCAGTACTTC
cdr3_aa: CSVRTAQETQYF

j_call: TRBJ2-1
v_call: TRBV20-1
clone_size: few
d_call: TRBD2
cdr3_nt: TGCAGTGCTCCAAATCGACTAGCGGGGTACAATGAGCAGTTCTTC
cdr3_aa: CSAPNRLAGYNEQFF